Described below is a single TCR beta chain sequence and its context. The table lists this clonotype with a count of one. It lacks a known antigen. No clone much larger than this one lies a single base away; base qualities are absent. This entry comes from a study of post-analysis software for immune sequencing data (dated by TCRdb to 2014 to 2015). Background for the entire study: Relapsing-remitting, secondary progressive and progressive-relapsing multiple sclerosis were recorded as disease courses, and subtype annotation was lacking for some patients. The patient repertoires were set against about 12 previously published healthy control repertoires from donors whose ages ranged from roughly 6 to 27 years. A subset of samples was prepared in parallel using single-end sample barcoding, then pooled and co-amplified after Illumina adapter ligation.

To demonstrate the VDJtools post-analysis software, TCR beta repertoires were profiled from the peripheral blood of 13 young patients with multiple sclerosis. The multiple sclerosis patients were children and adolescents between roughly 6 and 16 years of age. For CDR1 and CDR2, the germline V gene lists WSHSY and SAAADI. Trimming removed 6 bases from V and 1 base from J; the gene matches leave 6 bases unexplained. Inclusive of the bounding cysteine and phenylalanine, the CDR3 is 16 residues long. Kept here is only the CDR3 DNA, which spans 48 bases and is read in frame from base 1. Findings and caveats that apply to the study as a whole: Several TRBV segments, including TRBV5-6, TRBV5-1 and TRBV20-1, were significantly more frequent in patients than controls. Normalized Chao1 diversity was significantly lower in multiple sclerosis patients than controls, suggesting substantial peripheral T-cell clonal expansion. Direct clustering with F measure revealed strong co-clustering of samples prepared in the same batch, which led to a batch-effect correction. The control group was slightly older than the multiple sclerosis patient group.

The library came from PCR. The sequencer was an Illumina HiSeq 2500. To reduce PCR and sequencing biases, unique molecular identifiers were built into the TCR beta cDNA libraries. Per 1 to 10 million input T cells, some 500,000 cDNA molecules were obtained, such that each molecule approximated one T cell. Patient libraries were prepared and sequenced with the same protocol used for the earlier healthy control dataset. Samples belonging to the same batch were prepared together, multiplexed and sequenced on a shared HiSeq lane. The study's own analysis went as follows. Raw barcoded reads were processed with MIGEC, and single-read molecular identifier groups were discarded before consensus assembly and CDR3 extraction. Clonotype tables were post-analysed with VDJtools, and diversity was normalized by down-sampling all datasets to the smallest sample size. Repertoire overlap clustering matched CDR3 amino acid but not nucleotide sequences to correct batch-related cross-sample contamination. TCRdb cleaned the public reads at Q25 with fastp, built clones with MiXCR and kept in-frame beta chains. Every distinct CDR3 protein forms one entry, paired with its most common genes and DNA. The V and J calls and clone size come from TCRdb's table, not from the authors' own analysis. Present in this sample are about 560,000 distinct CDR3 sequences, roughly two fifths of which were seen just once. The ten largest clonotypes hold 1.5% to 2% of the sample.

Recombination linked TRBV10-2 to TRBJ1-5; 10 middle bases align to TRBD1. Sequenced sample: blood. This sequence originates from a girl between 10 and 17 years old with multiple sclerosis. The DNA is TGCGCCAGCAGCCCGACAGGGGGCGAGAGCAATCAGCCCCAGCATTTT. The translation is CASSPTGGESNQPQHF.